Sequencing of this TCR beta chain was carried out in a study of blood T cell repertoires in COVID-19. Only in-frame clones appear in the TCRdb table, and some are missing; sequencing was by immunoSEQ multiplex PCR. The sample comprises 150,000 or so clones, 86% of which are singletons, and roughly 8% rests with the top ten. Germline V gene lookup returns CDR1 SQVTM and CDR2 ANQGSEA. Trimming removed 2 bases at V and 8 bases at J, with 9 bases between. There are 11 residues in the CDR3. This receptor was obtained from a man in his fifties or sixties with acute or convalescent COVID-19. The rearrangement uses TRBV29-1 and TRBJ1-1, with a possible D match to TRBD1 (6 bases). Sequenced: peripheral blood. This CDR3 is CSVEKGVEAFF. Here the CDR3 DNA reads TGCAGCGTTGAAAAGGGGGTAGAAGCTTTCTTT.